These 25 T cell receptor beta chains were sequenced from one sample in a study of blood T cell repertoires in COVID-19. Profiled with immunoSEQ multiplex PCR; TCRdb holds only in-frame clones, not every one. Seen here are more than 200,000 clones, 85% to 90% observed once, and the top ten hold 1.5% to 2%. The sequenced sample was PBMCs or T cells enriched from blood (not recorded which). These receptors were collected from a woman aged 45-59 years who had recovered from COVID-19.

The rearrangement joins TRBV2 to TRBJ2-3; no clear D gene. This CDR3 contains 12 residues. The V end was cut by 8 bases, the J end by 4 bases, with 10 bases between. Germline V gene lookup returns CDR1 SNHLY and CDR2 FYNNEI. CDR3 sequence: CASAVSADTQYF. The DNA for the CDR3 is TGTGCCAGCGCGGTTTCTGCAGATACGCAGTATTTT.

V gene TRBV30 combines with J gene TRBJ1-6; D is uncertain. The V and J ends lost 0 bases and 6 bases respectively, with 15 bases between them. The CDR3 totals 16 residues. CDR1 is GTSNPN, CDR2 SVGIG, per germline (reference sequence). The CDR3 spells CAWSVPGGDPNSPLHF. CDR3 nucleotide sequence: TGTGCCTGGAGTGTACCTGGCGGAGATCCTAATTCACCCCTCCACTTT.

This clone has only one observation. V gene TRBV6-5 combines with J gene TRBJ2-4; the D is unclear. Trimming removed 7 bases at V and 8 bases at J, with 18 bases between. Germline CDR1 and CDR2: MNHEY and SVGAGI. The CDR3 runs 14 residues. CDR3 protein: CASTNTKSPHIQYF. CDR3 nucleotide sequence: TGTGCCAGCACGAACACTAAGTCCCCGCACATTCAGTACTTC.

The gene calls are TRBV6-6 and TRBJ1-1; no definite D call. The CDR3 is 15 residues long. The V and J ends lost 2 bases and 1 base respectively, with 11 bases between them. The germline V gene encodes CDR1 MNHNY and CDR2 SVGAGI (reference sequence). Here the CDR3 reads CASSYPGEGNTEAFF. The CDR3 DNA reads TGTGCCAGCAGTTACCCGGGAGAGGGGAACACTGAAGCTTTCTTT.

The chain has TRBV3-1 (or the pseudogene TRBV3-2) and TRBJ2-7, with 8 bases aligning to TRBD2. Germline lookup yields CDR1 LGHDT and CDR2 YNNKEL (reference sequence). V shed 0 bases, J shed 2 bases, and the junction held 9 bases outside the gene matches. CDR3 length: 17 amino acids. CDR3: CASSQDRLSGNPYEQYF. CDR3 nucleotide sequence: TGTGCCAGCAGCCAAGACCGCCTTAGCGGGAACCCCTACGAGCAGTACTTC.

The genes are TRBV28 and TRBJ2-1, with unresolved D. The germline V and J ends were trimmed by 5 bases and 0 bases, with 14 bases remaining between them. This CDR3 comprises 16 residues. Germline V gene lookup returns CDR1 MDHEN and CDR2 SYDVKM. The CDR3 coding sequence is TGTGCCAGCAGTCAGCCCCCTAGACGCTCCTACAATGAGCAGTTCTTC. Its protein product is CASSQPPRRSYNEQFF.

CDR3 in DNA: TGTGCCAGCAGGCGAGCCGTTGGGGGGGCCGGGGAGCACACCATATATTTT. The encoded protein is CASRRAVGGAGEHTIYF. The rearrangement links TRBV6-6 to TRBJ1-3, with a tentative D call TRBD1 (6 bases). CDR1 and CDR2 from the germline V gene are MNHNY and SVGAGI (reference sequence). V was pared by 6 bases and J by 8 bases, with 26 bases between. The CDR3 has 17 amino acids.

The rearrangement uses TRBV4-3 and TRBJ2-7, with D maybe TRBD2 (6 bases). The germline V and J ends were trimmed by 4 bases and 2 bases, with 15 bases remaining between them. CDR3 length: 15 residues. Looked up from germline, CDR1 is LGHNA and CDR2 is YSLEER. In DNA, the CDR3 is TGCGCCAGCAGCCGATCCGGGAGCCCCCCCTACGAGCAGTACTTC. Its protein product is CASSRSGSPPYEQYF.

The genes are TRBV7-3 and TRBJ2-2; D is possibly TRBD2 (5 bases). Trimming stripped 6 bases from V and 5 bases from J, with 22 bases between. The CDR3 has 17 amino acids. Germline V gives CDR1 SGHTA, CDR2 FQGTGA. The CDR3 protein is CASRGGGSDLRTGELFF. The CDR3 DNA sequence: TGTGCCAGCAGAGGAGGTGGCTCAGACTTAAGAACCGGGGAGCTGTTTTTT.

CDR3 in amino acids: CASSFYLGPGSYNEQFF. The CDR3, as DNA: TGTGCCAGCAGCTTTTATTTGGGGCCCGGCTCCTACAATGAGCAGTTCTTC. The rearrangement links TRBV5-4 to TRBJ2-1; possibly TRBD1 for D (5 bases). The CDR3 runs 17 residues. The germline V gene has CDR1 SGHNT and CDR2 YYREEE (reference sequence). Trimming took 2 bases from V and 0 from J, leaving 15 bases between them.

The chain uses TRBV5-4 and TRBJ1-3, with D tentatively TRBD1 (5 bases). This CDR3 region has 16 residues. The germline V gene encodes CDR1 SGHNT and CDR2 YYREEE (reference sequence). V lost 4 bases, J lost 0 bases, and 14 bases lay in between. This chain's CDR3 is CASSQQGPLSGNTIYF. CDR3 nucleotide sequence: TGTGCCAGCAGCCAGCAGGGTCCCCTCTCTGGAAACACCATATATTTT.

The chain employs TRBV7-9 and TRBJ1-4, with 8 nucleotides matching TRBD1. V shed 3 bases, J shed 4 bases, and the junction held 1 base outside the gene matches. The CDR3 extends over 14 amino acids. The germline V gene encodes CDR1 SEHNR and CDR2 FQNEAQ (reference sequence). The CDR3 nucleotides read TGTGCCAGCAGCTTGACAGGGGTTAATGAAAAACTGTTTTTT. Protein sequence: CASSLTGVNEKLFF.

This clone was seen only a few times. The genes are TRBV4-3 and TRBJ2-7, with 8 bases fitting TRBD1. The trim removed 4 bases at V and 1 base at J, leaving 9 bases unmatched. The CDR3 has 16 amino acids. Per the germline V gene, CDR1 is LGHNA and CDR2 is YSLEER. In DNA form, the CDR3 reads TGCGCCAGCAGCCTTGAATACGGGACAGGTTCCTACGAGCAGTACTTC. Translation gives CASSLEYGTGSYEQYF.

The CDR3 loop is CASSEPGLLGGYEQYF. The CDR3 DNA is TGTGCCAGCAGTGAACCTGGACTCCTAGGTGGTTACGAGCAGTACTTC. The chain recombines TRBV6-1 with TRBJ2-7, with D tentatively TRBD2 (5 bases). Per the germline V gene, CDR1 is MNHNS and CDR2 is SASEGT. The CDR3 consists of 16 residues. Trimming cost V 2 bases and J 4 bases, with 18 bases left between them.

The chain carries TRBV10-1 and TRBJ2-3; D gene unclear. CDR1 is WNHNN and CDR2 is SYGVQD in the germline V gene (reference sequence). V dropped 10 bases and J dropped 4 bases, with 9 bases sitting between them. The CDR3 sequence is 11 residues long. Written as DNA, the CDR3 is TGCGCCACTAGTTACGCAGATACGCAGTATTTT. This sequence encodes CATSYADTQYF.

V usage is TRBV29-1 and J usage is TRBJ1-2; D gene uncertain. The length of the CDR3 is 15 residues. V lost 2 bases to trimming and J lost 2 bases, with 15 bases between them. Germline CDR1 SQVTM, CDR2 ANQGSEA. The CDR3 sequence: CSVERGDLFNYGYTF. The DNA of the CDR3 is TGCAGCGTTGAACGCGGTGACTTGTTCAACTATGGCTACACCTTC. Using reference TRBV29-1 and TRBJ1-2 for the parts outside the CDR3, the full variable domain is SAVISQKPSRDICQRGTSLTIQCQVDSQVTMMFWYRQQPGQSLTLIATANQGSEATYESGFVIDKFPISRPNLTFSTLTVSNMSPEDSSIYLCSVERGDLFNYGYTFGSGTRLTVV.

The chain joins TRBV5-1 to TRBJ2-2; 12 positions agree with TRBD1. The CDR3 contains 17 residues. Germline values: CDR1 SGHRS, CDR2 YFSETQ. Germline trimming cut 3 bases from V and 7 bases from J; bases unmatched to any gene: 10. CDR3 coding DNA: TGCGCCAGCAGCTCCCCCCGGGACAGGGGGCTATACGGGGAGCTGTTTTTT. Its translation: CASSSPRDRGLYGELFF.

This CDR3 reads CASTQVAGASTQYF. CDR3 nucleotide sequence: TGTGCCAGTACCCAAGTAGCGGGAGCGAGTACGCAGTATTTT. J is TRBJ2-3 and V is TRBV19, with 9 bases identical to TRBD2. The CDR3 is made up of 14 amino acids. Germline loops: CDR1 LNHDA, CDR2 SQIVND (reference sequence). V gave up 7 bases and J gave up 8 bases; unmatched junction bases: 10. The full variable domain, completed using reference TRBV19 and TRBJ2-3, is DGGITQSPKYLFRKEGQNVTLSCEQNLNHDAMYWYRQDPGQGLRLIYYSQIVNDFQKGDIAEGYSVSREKKESFPLTVTSAQKNPTAFYLCASTQVAGASTQYFGPGTRLTVL.

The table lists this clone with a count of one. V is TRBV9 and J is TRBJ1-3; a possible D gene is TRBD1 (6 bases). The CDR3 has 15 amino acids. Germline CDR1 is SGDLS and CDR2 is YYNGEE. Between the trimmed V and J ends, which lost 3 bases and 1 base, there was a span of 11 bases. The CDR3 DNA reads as TGTGCCAGCAGCGCTCCCGGGACATCTGGAAACACCATATATTTT. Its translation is CASSAPGTSGNTIYF.

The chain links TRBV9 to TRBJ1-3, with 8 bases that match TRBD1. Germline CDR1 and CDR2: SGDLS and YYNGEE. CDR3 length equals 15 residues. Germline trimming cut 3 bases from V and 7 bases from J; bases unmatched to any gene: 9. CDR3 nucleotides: TGTGCCAGCAGCGCTCGGACAGGGTTGAGGAACACCATATATTTT. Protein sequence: CASSARTGLRNTIYF.

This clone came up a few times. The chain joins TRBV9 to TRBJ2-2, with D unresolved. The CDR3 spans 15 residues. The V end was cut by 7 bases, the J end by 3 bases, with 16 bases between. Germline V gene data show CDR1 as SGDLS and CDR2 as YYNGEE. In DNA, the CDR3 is TGTGCCAGCTCTCGAAAAATCCGGGACACCGGGGAGCTGTTTTTT. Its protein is CASSRKIRDTGELFF.

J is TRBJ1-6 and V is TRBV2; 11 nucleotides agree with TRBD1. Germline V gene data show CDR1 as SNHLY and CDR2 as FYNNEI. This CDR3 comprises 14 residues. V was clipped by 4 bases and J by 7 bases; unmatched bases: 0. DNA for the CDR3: TGTGCCAGCAGTGGGGACAGGGGGAATTCACCCCTCCACTTT. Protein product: CASSGDRGNSPLHF.

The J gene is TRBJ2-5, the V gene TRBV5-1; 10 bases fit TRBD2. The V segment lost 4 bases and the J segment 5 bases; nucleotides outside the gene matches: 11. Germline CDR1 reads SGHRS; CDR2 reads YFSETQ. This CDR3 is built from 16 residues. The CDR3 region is CASSKTPLAGVETQYF. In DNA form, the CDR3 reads TGCGCCAGCAGCAAAACCCCTCTAGCGGGAGTCGAGACCCAGTACTTC.

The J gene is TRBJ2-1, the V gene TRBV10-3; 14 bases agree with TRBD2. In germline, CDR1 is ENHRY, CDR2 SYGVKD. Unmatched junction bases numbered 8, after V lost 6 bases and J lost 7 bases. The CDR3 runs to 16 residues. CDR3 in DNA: TGTGCCATCAGGGGGACTAGCGGGAGCATTGGGAATGAGCAGTTCTTC. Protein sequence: CAIRGTSGSIGNEQFF.

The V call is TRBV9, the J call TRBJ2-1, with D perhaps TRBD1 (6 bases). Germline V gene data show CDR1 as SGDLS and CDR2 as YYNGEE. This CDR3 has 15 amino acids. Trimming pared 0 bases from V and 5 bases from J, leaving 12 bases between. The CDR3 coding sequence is TGTGCCAGCAGCGTAGCTCAGGACAGACACAATGAGCAGTTCTTC. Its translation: CASSVAQDRHNEQFF. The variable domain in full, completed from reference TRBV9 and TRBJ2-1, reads DSGVTQTPKHLITATGQRVTLRCSPRSGDLSVYWYQQSLDQGLQFLIQYYNGEERAKGNILERFSAQQFPDLHSELNLSSLELGDSALYFCASSVAQDRHNEQFFGPGTRLTVL.